Listed below are T cell receptor beta chains from one sample, sequenced in a study of blood T cell repertoires in COVID-19. Assay: immunoSEQ multiplex PCR; the TCRdb copy retains only in-frame clones and omits some. The repertoire holds about 250,000 clones, around 83% seen once, with nearly 9% in the top ten. The sequenced sample was peripheral blood. These receptor sequences come from a man at least 80 years old with acute or convalescent COVID-19. CDR3s include the opening cysteine and the closing phenylalanine or tryptophan. Expanded clones are given a class, and other clones once, few, many or no size at all.

j_call	clone_size	v_call	cdr3_aa
TRBJ1-2	.	TRBV5-8	CASSSGTGVFYGYTF
TRBJ2-1	.	TRBV7-8	CASSLRAGGSYNEQFF
TRBJ2-1	.	TRBV9	CASSAPGTYNEQFF
TRBJ1-5	once	TRBV6-5	CASSSSDQPQHF
TRBJ2-1	once	TRBV3-1/TRBV3-2	CASSPKGSAGGFYNEQFF
TRBJ2-7	few	TRBV4-1	CASSQVWNRGYEQYF
TRBJ1-1	.	TRBV6-5	CASTNGLSNTEAFF
TRBJ1-2	.	TRBV6-5	CASSFEGATYTF
TRBJ2-3	.	TRBV6-1	CASSEWWRVTNQDTQYF
TRBJ2-2	.	TRBV11-3	CASSLEGRTGELFF
TRBJ1-6	many	TRBV7-9	CASSLGQSYNFLLHF
TRBJ2-1	.	TRBV11-3	CASSFGGSFLSEQFF
TRBJ2-7	.	TRBV11-2	CASSLLARREQYF
TRBJ1-2	.	TRBV24-1	CATSDSTGIEGSYGYTF
TRBJ1-2	.	TRBV18	CASTPAGDYGYTF
TRBJ2-5	.	TRBV18	CASSPGGQETQYF
TRBJ2-4	.	TRBV30	CALSGGIAKNIQYF
TRBJ1-6	.	TRBV6-1	CASSDSGPANSPLHF
TRBJ2-1	few	TRBV9	CASSVAGGVRYNEQFF
TRBJ2-2	.	TRBV2	CAIGQDNTGELFF
TRBJ1-6	.	TRBV11-2	CASSLAGQGTNSPLHF
TRBJ2-3	.	TRBV19	CASSISRTASTDTQYF
TRBJ2-2	.	TRBV11-1	CASSLGGGHTGELFF
TRBJ1-1	.	TRBV5-1	CASSLGDRGTEAFF
TRBJ2-7	.	TRBV11-1	CASRFTGNRAPYEQYF
TRBJ2-7	.	TRBV4-1	CASSPQAVRRAGRPAYEQYF
TRBJ1-6	.	TRBV6-5	CAGGGTGDNSPLHF
TRBJ2-1	.	TRBV6-5	CASSRLEGWSEQFF
TRBJ1-1	.	TRBV5-4	CASSLWGLNTEAFF